Sequencing of this T cell receptor beta chain was carried out in a study of T-cell reconstitution after alpha-beta-depleted transplantation in children. Molecular barcoding with unique molecular identifiers was used for the TCRbeta library. TCRdb reprocessed the PCR reads via MiXCR and lists one record per CDR3 protein. The sample holds some 300,000 distinct CDR3 sequences, about a tenth seen once. This clonotype showed up many times. This clonotype was obtained from a human donor who donated a stem cell graft to a child with acute lymphoblastic leukemia. The sequences come from PBMCs from the stem cell graft donor, collected from the stem cell graft.

The CDR3 region has the DNA TGTGCCAGCAGTTTTCCCGGGGGTTCCTACGAGCAGTACTTC. Translation: CASSFPGGSYEQYF. The genes are TRBV28 and TRBJ2-7, with a weak D call TRBD2 (6 bases). The CDR3 covers 14 residues. CDR1 and CDR2 (germline): MDHEN, SYDVKM. V lost 3 bases and J lost 1, with 10 bases in between.